A single sample gave rise to the 24 T cell receptor beta chains below, sequenced in a study of blood T cell repertoires in COVID-19. Repertoires were generated with immunoSEQ multiplex PCR, while TCRdb's copy carries only in-frame clones and drops some. This repertoire shows approximately 300,000 clones, around 87% found once; its top ten account for 1%. The source material was peripheral blood. These receptors came from a man aged 50 to 59 with active or convalescent COVID-19.

Of note for this clone: The sample holds other DNA sequences that translate to the same CDR3. This chain connects TRBV5-1 to TRBJ2-5; 7 bases align to TRBD1. With V trimmed by 5 bases and J by 3 bases, 4 bases remained unmatched. From germline, CDR1 is SGHRS and CDR2 YFSETQ. This CDR3 region has 13 residues. The CDR3 loop is CASSPTGEETQYF. The CDR3 DNA reads TGCGCCAGCAGTCCTACAGGGGAAGAGACCCAGTACTTC.

This clone has only a few counts. J is TRBJ1-2 and V is TRBV3-1 (or the pseudogene TRBV3-2); D possibly corresponds to TRBD1 (5 bases). This CDR3 comprises 15 residues. V was pared by 0 bases and J by 8 bases, with 16 bases between. Germline loops: CDR1 LGHDT, CDR2 YNNKEL (reference sequence). CDR3 in DNA: TGTGCCAGCAGCCAAGAAAGTTTAGGGGTTCCGGGCTACACCTTC. Translation: CASSQESLGVPGYTF.

The gene calls are TRBV19 and TRBJ2-2, with a weak D call TRBD2 (6 bases). The CDR3 runs to 15 residues. V was cut by 1 base and J by 3 bases, with 9 bases left in between. The germline gives CDR1 LNHDA, CDR2 SQIVND (reference sequence). CDR3 coding DNA: TGTGCCAGTAGTATAGGTCCGGGGGACACCGGGGAGCTGTTTTTT. This translates into CASSIGPGDTGELFF.

This clone was counted between two and nine times. This rearrangement joins TRBV7-9 to TRBJ1-2; no reliable D call. Germline-derived CDR1 and CDR2 are SEHNR and FQNEAQ (reference sequence). V gave up 5 bases and J gave up 4 bases, with 8 bases separating them. The CDR3 sequence is 12 residues long. The CDR3 DNA reads as TGTGCCAGCAGCGCAACAATCTATGGCTACACCTTC. Protein: CASSATIYGYTF.

The chain couples TRBV28 to TRBJ2-6, with D perhaps TRBD1 (6 bases). The V and J ends lost 6 bases and 2 bases respectively, with 11 bases between them. Germline V lookup: CDR1 MDHEN, CDR2 SYDVKM. The CDR3 has 15 residues. This chain's CDR3 is CASRFRQAGANVLTF. DNA of the CDR3: TGTGCCAGCAGATTCCGACAGGCTGGGGCCAACGTCCTGACTTTC.

This clone showed up just a few times. V and J are TRBV28 and TRBJ1-2; possible D gene TRBD1, 5 bases. Germline values: CDR1 MDHEN, CDR2 SYDVKM. Deletions cut 6 bases from V and 4 bases from J, with 21 bases between. CDR3 size: 16 residues. The CDR3 DNA reads TGTGCCAGCAGCCTAGAGTTCCAGGGAATTAGCTATGGCTACACCTTC. Translated, it gives CASSLEFQGISYGYTF.

Here the CDR3 DNA reads TGTGCCAGCAGCTCGACAGGGGGTACGGGAAACACCATATATTTT. Translating gives CASSSTGGTGNTIYF. J is TRBJ1-3 and V is TRBV7-2, with TRBD1 identical over 9 bases. The germline V gene encodes CDR1 SGHTA and CDR2 FQGNSA. The J segment lost 4 bases and the V segment lost 4 bases, leaving 5 bases of the junction unmatched. CDR3 length: 15 amino acids.

The chain employs TRBV30 and TRBJ2-3; TRBD2 matches at 8 bases. V was pared by 3 bases and J by 2 bases, with 7 bases of the junction left unmatched. Germline values: CDR1 GTSNPN, CDR2 SVGIG (reference sequence). The CDR3 totals 15 residues. CDR3 DNA: TGTGCCTGGAGCCCGAGCGGGAGTATCACAGATACGCAGTATTTT. It is translated as CAWSPSGSITDTQYF.

The rearrangement uses TRBV6-5 and TRBJ1-1; D is possibly TRBD1 (6 bases). V dropped 8 bases and J dropped 4 bases, with 17 bases sitting between them. Germline CDR1 reads MNHEY; CDR2 reads SVGAGI. The CDR3 loop spans 14 amino acids. The CDR3 DNA follows: TGTGCCAGCTCGGAGGGGGGGGACGCCACTGAAGCTTTCTTT. Residues: CASSEGGDATEAFF.

The chain joins TRBV18 to TRBJ2-3; TRBD2 matches at 13 bases. This CDR3 is 15 amino acids long. Germline CDR1 reads KGHSH; CDR2 reads LQKENI. Losses at the gene ends were 5 bases for V and 4 bases for J; bases not matched to a gene: 3. The DNA for the CDR3 is TGTGCCAGCTCAATCGGACTAGCGGGGGCAGATACGCAGTATTTT. This codes for CASSIGLAGADTQYF.

This chain uses TRBV2 with TRBJ2-5; perhaps TRBD2 as D (5 bases). Germline CDR1 reads SNHLY; CDR2 reads FYNNEI. Trimming cost V 3 bases and J 9 bases, with 14 bases left between them. The CDR3 loop spans 13 amino acids. The CDR3 here is CASSEGIQAAQYF. Written as DNA, the CDR3 is TGTGCCAGCAGTGAGGGGATACAAGCGGCCCAGTACTTC.

The CDR3, as DNA: TGTGCCAGCAGCCCCGCCGGTGGAGCCTACAATGAGCAGTTCTTC. Protein sequence: CASSPAGGAYNEQFF. The V call is TRBV7-3, the J call TRBJ2-1; D is uncertain. Germline-derived CDR1 and CDR2 are SGHTA and FQGTGA. The CDR3 extends over 15 amino acids. Trimming shortened V by 5 bases and J by 2 bases, and 13 bases separated the two germline ends. Variable domain in full (rest from reference TRBV7-3 and TRBJ2-1): GAGVSQTPSNKVTEKGKYVELRCDPISGHTALYWYRQSLGQGPEFLIYFQGTGAADDSGLPNDRFFAVRPEGSVSTLKIQRTERGDSAVYLCASSPAGGAYNEQFFGPGTRLTVL.

J is TRBJ2-7 and V is TRBV6-1; 7 bases fit TRBD1. J was trimmed by 7 bases and V by 1 base; bases with no gene match: 7. Germline CDR1 MNHNS, CDR2 SASEGT. CDR3 length equals 14 residues. The CDR3 coding sequence is TGTGCCAGCAGTGAAGGCCCAGGGGGTATGGAGCAGTACTTC. Amino acids: CASSEGPGGMEQYF.

This chain joins TRBV3-1 (or the pseudogene TRBV3-2) and TRBJ2-4; D might be TRBD2 (5 bases). This CDR3 is built from 14 residues. V was trimmed by 1 base and J by 7 bases, leaving 11 bases between them. Per the germline V gene, CDR1 is LGHDT and CDR2 is YNNKEL (reference sequence). This CDR3 is CASSQGGLVNIQYF. The CDR3 DNA is TGTGCCAGCAGCCAAGGAGGACTTGTGAACATTCAGTACTTC.

The J gene is TRBJ1-5, the V gene TRBV2; D unresolved. Trimming removed 4 bases at V and 1 base at J, with 11 bases between. This CDR3 spans 15 amino acids. Germline V gene data show CDR1 as SNHLY and CDR2 as FYNNEI. The CDR3 sequence: CASSGGQLSNQPQHF. The CDR3, as DNA: TGTGCCAGCAGTGGTGGGCAGTTAAGCAATCAGCCCCAGCATTTT.

The sample holds one count of this clone. This chain connects TRBV15 to TRBJ2-5; 8 bases are a match to TRBD2. This CDR3 has 17 amino acids. The J segment lost 4 bases and the V segment lost 1 base, leaving 11 bases of the junction unmatched. Germline CDR1 and CDR2: LNHNV and YYDKDF (reference sequence). In DNA, the CDR3 is TGTGCCACCAGCAGAGCTCGTGCGGGGGGTTCGGGAGAGACCCAGTACTTC. Its protein product is CATSRARAGGSGETQYF.

V is TRBV11-2 and J is TRBJ1-1, with unresolved D. This CDR3 has 14 residues. CDR1 and CDR2 (germline): SGHAT, FQNNGV. Trimming pared 2 bases from V and 1 base from J, leaving 8 bases between. CDR3 sequence reads: CASSLQRGNTEAFF. The CDR3 DNA follows: TGTGCCAGCAGCTTACAACGGGGGAACACTGAAGCTTTCTTT.

The gene calls are TRBV5-1 and TRBJ1-3; unclear D gene. V lost 0 bases to trimming and J lost 3 bases, with 7 bases between them. The CDR3 sequence is 14 residues long. Germline values: CDR1 SGHRS, CDR2 YFSETQ. The CDR3 DNA reads TGCGCCAGCAGCTTGGGAGGGAATGGAAACACCATATATTTT. Amino acids: CASSLGGNGNTIYF.

There are a few counts of this clone. The chain uses TRBV28 and TRBJ2-2; 8 bases line up with TRBD1. The CDR3 is 15 residues long. Germline-derived CDR1 and CDR2 are MDHEN and SYDVKM. V trimming: 8 bases; J trimming: 6 bases; junction bases outside the gene matches: 11. The CDR3 spells CASGLTGGFPGELFF. For the CDR3, the DNA is TGTGCCAGCGGCCTAACAGGGGGTTTCCCCGGGGAGCTGTTTTTT. The full variable domain, rest sourced from reference TRBV28 and TRBJ2-2, is DVKVTQSSRYLVKRTGEKVFLECVQDMDHENMFWYRQDPGLGLRLIYFSYDVKMKEKGDIPEGYSVSREKKERFSLILESASTNQTSMYLCASGLTGGFPGELFFGEGSRLTVL.

The chain couples TRBV28 to TRBJ1-2; the D is unclear. Germline CDR1 reads MDHEN; CDR2 reads SYDVKM. The CDR3 consists of 15 residues. Between the trimmed V and J ends, which lost 4 bases and 5 bases, there was a span of 17 bases. The DNA for the CDR3 is TGTGCCAGCAGTTCCTCCGACACTCGAGGGTATGGCTACACCTTC. Protein: CASSSSDTRGYGYTF.

The chain links TRBV7-3 to TRBJ2-3, with D possibly being TRBD2 (6 bases). The CDR3 length is 15 residues. Looked up from germline, CDR1 is SGHTA and CDR2 is FQGTGA. With 5 bases removed from V and 2 bases from J, the gap between germline ends came to 14 bases. DNA of the CDR3: TGTGCCAGCAGCCCTCGGGGAGGCGACACAGATACGCAGTATTTT. Translated: CASSPRGGDTDTQYF.

This chain uses TRBV4-3 with TRBJ1-4; D might be TRBD1 (6 bases). This CDR3 region has 15 residues. Germline CDR1 reads LGHNA; CDR2 reads YSLEER. Deletions cut 4 bases from V and 5 bases from J, with 14 bases between. The CDR3 reads CASSRPEQGNEKLFF. The CDR3 DNA sequence: TGCGCCAGCAGCCGGCCGGAACAGGGAAATGAAAAACTGTTTTTT.

The CDR3 spells CASSLVLTENTEAFF. CDR3 coding DNA: TGTGCCAGCAGCTTAGTGCTGACTGAGAACACTGAAGCTTTCTTT. This rearrangement joins TRBV7-2 to TRBJ1-1; D gene ambiguous. There are 15 residues in the CDR3. Germline CDR1 and CDR2: SGHTA and FQGNSA. V was shortened by 1 base and J by 1 base, with 10 bases between the two germline ends.

This chain connects TRBV11-2 to TRBJ2-2; tentative D call: TRBD1 (6 bases). CDR1 SGHAT and CDR2 FQNNGV come from the germline V gene. This CDR3 has 15 residues. The V and J ends lost 3 bases and 2 bases respectively, with 10 bases between them. The CDR3: CASSLSGHNTGELFF. The DNA of the CDR3 is TGTGCCAGCAGCTTGTCGGGACACAACACCGGGGAGCTGTTTTTT.